This T cell receptor (beta chain) was sequenced in a study of CD4 T cells in relation to SARS-CoV-2 and coronaviruses. Sequencing was performed with immunoSEQ multiplex PCR; in TCRdb, only in-frame clones are kept and a portion is missing. This table has 55,000 to 70,000 clones, approximately 93% appearing once. V lost 4 bases to trimming and J lost 2 bases, with 13 bases between them. CDR1 and CDR2 (germline): SGHDT, YYEEEE. This CDR3 comprises 14 residues. Unexposed donor CD4+ T cells date from about 2011-2019, before the COVID-19 pandemic. The sequence was obtained from a human donor in good health. The chain combines TRBV5-6 with TRBJ2-7; D remains ambiguous. Input material: naive CD4+ T cells from PBMCs. The subset is: naive CD4+ T cells isolated by negative enrichment. The CDR3 nucleotides are TGTGCCAGCAGCCCATTACAGAGAACCTACGAGCAGTACTTC. Translated, it gives CASSPLQRTYEQYF.